Below are 20 T cell receptor beta chains sequenced from a single sample in a study of cytomegalovirus exposure and HLA in healthy donors. PCR was performed using 60 Vbeta and 13 Jbeta primers. Using immunoSEQ multiplex PCR, the repertoire was profiled, and TCRdb retains in-frame clones only, with some absent. The sample includes about 140,000 clones, about 80% of them seen just once. Sequencing was done on a sample of PBMCs. The source is a woman aged 18-35 years in good health and CMV-seropositive.

This chain links TRBV4-1 with TRBJ1-2; TRBD1 is a possible D gene (5 bases). CDR1 is MGHRA and CDR2 is YSYEKL in the germline V gene. The length of the CDR3 is 15 residues. Trimming stripped 1 base from V and 4 bases from J, with 13 bases between. CDR3 nucleotides: TGCGCCAGCAGCCAAGGGACCGGAGGGGCCTATGGCTACACCTTC. Residues: CASSQGTGGAYGYTF.

V usage is TRBV25-1 and J usage is TRBJ2-7, with 7 bases lining up with TRBD1. Trimming at V came to 5 bases and at J to 3 bases, leaving 7 bases not matched to a gene. The CDR3 runs to 14 residues. Germline values: CDR1 MGHDK, CDR2 SYGVNS. Here the CDR3 DNA reads TGTGCCAGCAGTACACGCGACAGGGACTACGAGCAGTACTTC. Residues: CASSTRDRDYEQYF.

This chain connects TRBV28 to TRBJ1-2, with a weak D call TRBD1 (5 bases). The ends were cut back, 7 bases at V and 3 bases at J, with 15 bases in the middle. The CDR3 covers 14 residues. Per germline, CDR1 MDHEN and CDR2 SYDVKM. CDR3 DNA: TGTGCCAGCACCATTACGGACACCGACTATGGCTACACCTTC. Residues: CASTITDTDYGYTF.

This sequence joins TRBV6-1 and TRBJ1-1; D might be TRBD1 (5 bases). The CDR3 is 12 residues long. Trimming cost V 5 bases and J 8 bases, with 12 bases left between them. Per the germline V gene, CDR1 is MNHNS and CDR2 is SASEGT. CDR3 in amino acids: CASSLSGGEAFF. CDR3 DNA sequence: TGTGCCAGCAGTCTCAGCGGGGGGGAAGCTTTCTTT.

The table lists this clone with a count of one. The chain couples TRBV10-2 to TRBJ2-7, with TRBD2 matching 12 bases. This CDR3 is built from 16 residues. V shed 7 bases, J shed 0 bases, and the junction held 7 bases outside the gene matches. Germline-derived CDR1 and CDR2 are WSHSY and SAAADI. This CDR3 reads CASTRGLAGSSYEQYF. The CDR3 DNA follows: TGCGCCAGCACTAGGGGACTAGCGGGTTCCTCCTACGAGCAGTACTTC.

The chain links TRBV27 to TRBJ2-5; possibly TRBD1 for D (6 bases). V lost 6 bases, J lost 1 base, and 18 bases lay in between. This CDR3 has 16 amino acids. Germline CDR1 MNHEY, CDR2 SMNVEV (reference sequence). The CDR3 bases are TGTGCCAGCAGATACGGAACCAGGGGCTCCCAAGAGACCCAGTACTTC. Its translation is CASRYGTRGSQETQYF.

The chain couples TRBV11-2 to TRBJ2-7; TRBD1 agrees at 7 bases. Germline V gene lookup returns CDR1 SGHAT and CDR2 FQNNGV. Germline trimming cut 6 bases from V and 4 bases from J; bases unmatched to any gene: 6. This CDR3 contains 13 residues. CDR3 region: CASREAGGYEQYF. CDR3 coding DNA: TGTGCCAGCAGGGAGGCAGGGGGTTACGAGCAGTACTTC.

The rearrangement links TRBV2 to TRBJ1-2, with TRBD1 matching 7 bases. V dropped 4 bases and J dropped 11; count of bases not matched to a gene: 10. Germline CDR1 reads SNHLY; CDR2 reads FYNNEI. This CDR3 is built from 13 residues. Here the CDR3 DNA reads TGTGCCAGCAGTGGATTTCCGGGGACAGCTTACACCTTC. Its protein is CASSGFPGTAYTF.

Only a few counts were recorded for this clone. The chain carries TRBV5-1 and TRBJ2-5, with D uncertain. The V end was cut by 7 bases, the J end by 5 bases, with 9 bases between. Germline values: CDR1 SGHRS, CDR2 YFSETQ. The CDR3 is made up of 11 amino acids. CDR3 loop: CASSREETQYF. DNA of the CDR3: TGCGCCAGCTCACGTGAGGAGACCCAGTACTTC.

This chain uses TRBV6-5 with TRBJ1-2, with no clear D. Germline V gene lookup returns CDR1 MNHEY and CDR2 SVGAGI. V lost 10 bases to trimming and J lost 4 bases, with 13 bases between them. The CDR3 covers 12 residues. CDR3 sequence: CATLRVSYGYTF. CDR3 DNA: TGTGCCACCCTACGGGTTAGCTATGGCTACACCTTC.

The chain has TRBV28 and TRBJ1-3; TRBD1 agrees at 10 bases. The ends lost 3 bases at V and 6 bases at J; junction bases unmatched: 8. Germline V CDR1 and CDR2: MDHEN, SYDVKM. The CDR3 sequence is 16 residues long. For the CDR3, the DNA is TGTGCCAGCAGTTTGTTCGGGACAGGGGTTGAAAACACCATATATTTT. It translates to CASSLFGTGVENTIYF.

There are a few counts of this clone. This chain links TRBV19 with TRBJ1-2; TRBD1 matches 11 bases. J lost 1 base, V lost 5 bases, and 9 bases had no gene match. The CDR3 loop spans 17 amino acids. Per germline, CDR1 LNHDA and CDR2 SQIVND (reference sequence). The CDR3 sequence: CASSATGTGGDNYGYTF. In DNA, the CDR3 is TGTGCCAGTAGTGCAACTGGGACAGGGGGGGATAACTATGGCTACACCTTC.

The chain uses TRBV5-1 and TRBJ2-2; 10 positions agree with TRBD1. CDR3 length equals 16 residues. From germline, CDR1 is SGHRS and CDR2 YFSETQ. V dropped 7 bases and J dropped 7; count of bases not matched to a gene: 13. The CDR3 here is CASSKGDRGLSGELFF. The CDR3 nucleotides are TGCGCCAGCTCCAAAGGAGACAGGGGGCTGAGCGGGGAGCTGTTTTTT. Supplemented by reference TRBV5-1 and TRBJ2-2, the full variable domain reads KAGVTQTPRYLIKTRGQQVTLSCSPISGHRSVSWYQQTPGQGLQFLFEYFSETQRNKGNFPGRFSGRQFSNSRSEMNVSTLELGDSALYLCASSKGDRGLSGELFFGEGSRLTVL.

The chain employs TRBV5-1 and TRBJ2-3; D unclear. The CDR3 spans 14 residues. Germline loops: CDR1 SGHRS, CDR2 YFSETQ. The V end lost 0 bases, the J end lost 6 bases, and 11 bases lay between the germline ends. CDR3 in DNA: TGCGCCAGCAGCTTGGGGGCCGACCGGGATACGCAGTATTTT. This translates into CASSLGADRDTQYF.

The chain is built from TRBV4-1 and TRBJ2-3; 9 positions agree with TRBD2. The germline gives CDR1 MGHRA, CDR2 YSYEKL. The CDR3 has 14 amino acids. V dropped 4 bases and J dropped 3; count of bases not matched to a gene: 2. CDR3 sequence reads: CASSRLAGTDTQYF. The CDR3 nucleotides are TGCGCCAGCAGCCGGCTAGCGGGAACAGATACGCAGTATTTT.

The chain couples TRBV19 to TRBJ1-5; possibly TRBD1 for D (6 bases). Trimming took off 6 bases at V and 7 bases at J, with 16 bases between the two ends. This CDR3 spans 14 amino acids. Germline V gene data show CDR1 as LNHDA and CDR2 as SQIVND (reference sequence). The DNA of the CDR3 is TGTGCCAGTAGCCCTACAGGGATCATCCAGCCCCAGCATTTT. Its translation is CASSPTGIIQPQHF.

The chain carries TRBV28 and TRBJ2-7; D is perhaps TRBD1 or TRBD2 (6 bases each). The germline V gene has CDR1 MDHEN and CDR2 SYDVKM. V was clipped by 6 bases and J by 6 bases, with 12 bases between them. The CDR3 has 12 residues. The CDR3 DNA sequence: TGTGCCAGCAGGTTACAGGGAGGCGAGCAGTACTTC. Protein: CASRLQGGEQYF.

This chain connects TRBV5-1 to TRBJ1-2; a weak D match, TRBD1 (5 bases). The germline CDR1 and CDR2 sequences are SGHRS and YFSETQ. The V and J ends lost 0 bases and 14 bases respectively, with 14 bases between them. CDR3 length equals 12 residues. The CDR3 region is CASSLAGPGGTF. DNA of the CDR3: TGCGCCAGCAGCTTGGCAGGGCCCGGAGGGACCTTC. Using reference TRBV5-1 and TRBJ1-2 for the parts outside the CDR3, the full variable domain is KAGVTQTPRYLIKTRGQQVTLSCSPISGHRSVSWYQQTPGQGLQFLFEYFSETQRNKGNFPGRFSGRQFSNSRSEMNVSTLELGDSALYLCASSLAGPGGTFGSGTRLTVV.

The chain combines TRBV6-1 with TRBJ1-1, with D uncertain. CDR1 is MNHNS, CDR2 SASEGT, per germline. V was shortened by 6 bases and J by 7 bases, with 18 bases between the two germline ends. This CDR3 has 14 residues. Written as DNA, the CDR3 is TGTGCCAGCAGGACACTCAATGGGTTGGGTGAAGCTTTCTTT. Amino acid sequence: CASRTLNGLGEAFF.

This rearrangement joins TRBV28 to TRBJ2-7; possibly TRBD1 for D (7 bases). V dropped 3 bases and J dropped 7 bases, with 16 bases sitting between them. This CDR3 is built from 14 residues. Germline V CDR1 and CDR2: MDHEN, SYDVKM. CDR3 loop: CASSLFRGEREQYF. The CDR3 nucleotides are TGTGCCAGCAGTTTGTTCAGGGGGGAGAGGGAGCAGTACTTC.